A selection of T cell receptor beta chains follows, all from one sample in a study of blood T cell repertoires in COVID-19. Here immunoSEQ multiplex PCR was the method, and the copy in TCRdb shows in-frame clones only, minus some. This sample has about 78,000 clones, with 60% to 80% found just once. Sequencing was carried out using peripheral blood. Receptors originate from a human donor in a cohort sampled during active COVID-19. CDR3s include the opening cysteine and the closing phenylalanine or tryptophan. Each record gives: V gene, clone size, D gene, CDR3 length, J gene, CDR3 protein, CDR3 DNA. D genes are given only for firm matches. Clone size is shown for a subset of rows, as once, few, many or a class of expanded clone.

V gene: TRBV6-6; clone size: few; D gene: TRBD1; CDR3 length: 15; J gene: TRBJ1-4; CDR3 protein: CASSYRGTAHEKLFF; CDR3 DNA: TGTGCCAGCAGTTACCGCGGGACAGCTCACGAAAAACTGTTTTTT
V gene: TRBV2; clone size: once; D gene: .; CDR3 length: 14; J gene: TRBJ1-5; CDR3 protein: CASVGQFSNQPQHF; CDR3 DNA: TGTGCCAGCGTAGGACAGTTTAGCAATCAGCCCCAGCATTTT
V gene: TRBV5-1; clone size: .; D gene: .; CDR3 length: 16; J gene: TRBJ2-6; CDR3 protein: CASSLAGDVGANVLTF; CDR3 DNA: TGCGCCAGCAGCTTGGCGGGGGATGTTGGGGCCAACGTCCTGACTTTC
V gene: TRBV4-1; clone size: .; D gene: TRBD1; CDR3 length: 16; J gene: TRBJ2-2; CDR3 protein: CASSQDGTGDTGELFF; CDR3 DNA: TGCGCCAGCAGCCAAGACGGGACAGGGGACACCGGGGAGCTGTTTTTT
V gene: TRBV5-4; clone size: .; D gene: TRBD2; CDR3 length: 15; J gene: TRBJ2-1; CDR3 protein: CASSLNSGDYNEQFF; CDR3 DNA: TGTGCCAGCAGCTTGAACAGCGGGGACTACAATGAGCAGTTCTTC
V gene: TRBV5-5; clone size: .; D gene: .; CDR3 length: 14; J gene: TRBJ1-2; CDR3 protein: CASSLNRLNYGYTF; CDR3 DNA: TGTGCCAGCAGCTTGAACAGATTGAACTATGGCTACACCTTC
V gene: TRBV5-1; clone size: .; D gene: TRBD2; CDR3 length: 16; J gene: TRBJ2-3; CDR3 protein: CASRTTSGGFGDTQYF; CDR3 DNA: TGCGCCAGCAGGACTACTAGCGGGGGGTTTGGAGATACGCAGTATTTT
V gene: TRBV27; clone size: .; D gene: TRBD2; CDR3 length: 15; J gene: TRBJ2-7; CDR3 protein: CASSLLPGGAEEQYF; CDR3 DNA: TGTGCCAGCAGTTTATTACCCGGGGGGGCGGAAGAGCAGTACTTC
V gene: TRBV30; clone size: .; D gene: .; CDR3 length: 11; J gene: TRBJ1-2; CDR3 protein: CAWSVLYGYTF; CDR3 DNA: TGTGCCTGGAGTGTGCTATATGGCTACACCTTC
V gene: TRBV11-2; clone size: few; D gene: .; CDR3 length: 16; J gene: TRBJ1-6; CDR3 protein: CASSFTGSSYNSPLHF; CDR3 DNA: TGTGCCAGCAGTTTCACAGGGAGCTCCTATAATTCACCCCTCCACTTT
V gene: TRBV5-1; clone size: .; D gene: TRBD2; CDR3 length: 16; J gene: TRBJ2-5; CDR3 protein: CASSMLAGGNQETQYF; CDR3 DNA: TGCGCCAGCAGCATGCTAGCGGGGGGCAACCAAGAGACCCAGTACTTC
V gene: TRBV5-4; clone size: .; D gene: .; CDR3 length: 16; J gene: TRBJ2-2; CDR3 protein: CASSLKANRNTGELFF; CDR3 DNA: TGTGCCAGCAGCTTGAAGGCTAACAGGAACACCGGGGAGCTGTTTTTT
V gene: TRBV28; clone size: few; D gene: .; CDR3 length: 17; J gene: TRBJ1-1; CDR3 protein: CASISPAGGEWDTEAFF; CDR3 DNA: TGTGCCAGCATATCCCCCGCGGGGGGGGAATGGGACACTGAAGCTTTCTTT